These T cell receptor beta chains were read from a single sample in a study of blood T cells in healthy people across ages. MiXCR was run by TCRdb on the 5' RACE reads, yielding one entry per CDR3 protein. The data contain some 940,000 distinct CDR3 sequences, roughly 29% of them seen just once; the ten biggest clones take up about a tenth. The same specimen was also included in a second study, on T cells of mothers and their children.

Sequenced input: blood. These receptor sequences come from a woman between 40 and 55 years old in good health. CDR3s include the opening cysteine and the closing phenylalanine or tryptophan. A D gene is named only where the DNA matches it firmly. Some rows have no size entry. The others give once, few or many, or a class for an expanded clone.

TRBJ2-1 | . | TRBV12-3/TRBV12-4 | . | TGTGCCAGCAGAGAAGGACCGGTCCATGAGCAGTTCTTC | CASREGPVHEQFF
TRBJ1-6 | many | TRBV27 | TRBD1 | TGTGCCAGCAGTTTAGTTGGACAGGGGAGGAATTCACCCCTCCACTTT | CASSLVGQGRNSPLHF
TRBJ1-1 | many | TRBV29-1 | . | TGCAGCGTTGATAGAAGGGTGAACACTGAAGCTTTCTTT | CSVDRRVNTEAFF
TRBJ2-2 | many | TRBV27 | . | TGTGCCAGCAGTTGGGGAGCGAACACCGGGGAGCTGTTTTTT | CASSWGANTGELFF
TRBJ1-6 | . | TRBV9 | . | TGTGCCAGCAGCGTAGCCCCGGGACGAAATTCATCCCTCCACTTT | CASSVAPGRNSSLHF
TRBJ2-5 | . | TRBV3-1 | . | TGTGCCAGCCATCTCCCCGGGGGTGGAGGAGAGACCCAGTACTTC | CASHLPGGGGETQYF
TRBJ1-1 | few | TRBV7-6 | . | TGTGCCAGCAGCTTAGTAGGAACAGGGTCCACTGAAGCTTTCTTT | CASSLVGTGSTEAFF
TRBJ1-1 | few | TRBV4-3 | . | TGCGCCAGCAGCCAAGATATTACCGCAGTGAGGACTGAAGCTTTCTTT | CASSQDITAVRTEAFF
TRBJ1-5 | . | TRBV7-9 | TRBD1 | TGTGCCAGCACCCTCGACAGGGACAATCAGCCCCAGCATTTT | CASTLDRDNQPQHF
TRBJ1-1 | . | TRBV12-3/TRBV12-4 | . | TGTGCCAGCGAGTTTATGGGGGGTGCTTTCTTT | CASEFMGGAFF
TRBJ1-1 | many | TRBV29-1 | TRBD1 | TGCAGCGTTGAAGACCAGGGGGCAGGGACTGAAGCTTTCTTT | CSVEDQGAGTEAFF
TRBJ2-7 | many | TRBV3-1 | TRBD2 | TGTGCCAGCAGCTCATATAGCGGGGGATCGGGGGAGCAGTACTTC | CASSSYSGGSGEQYF
TRBJ1-4 | . | TRBV5-1 | . | TGCGCCAGCAGCTTGGGACAGGTCTTAACTAATGAAAAACTGTTTTTT | CASSLGQVLTNEKLFF
TRBJ1-5 | . | TRBV29-1 | . | TGCAGCGTCTCGGAGAGGGGTGAAGGGGCGTTACTTCAGCCCCAGCATTTT | CSVSERGEGALLQPQHF
TRBJ1-2 | . | TRBV29-1 | . | TGCAGCGTTGAAGGAGAGGCAGGCCCACTCTCCTATGGCTACACCTTC | CSVEGEAGPLSYGYTF
TRBJ2-2 | . | TRBV3-1 | TRBD2 | TGTGCCAGCAGCCAATGGCTAGCGGGGACGACCGGGGAGCTGTTTTTT | CASSQWLAGTTGELFF
TRBJ1-2 | few | TRBV28 | . | TGTGCCAGCAGTTTGGGCAGGGACTACACCTTC | CASSLGRDYTF
TRBJ2-7 | . | TRBV6-5 | TRBD1 | TGTGCCAGCAGTCCTTACAGGGGGCGGTCCTACGAGCAGTACTTC | CASSPYRGRSYEQYF
TRBJ2-6 | . | TRBV6-1 | . | TGTGCCACACAAACGGGACGGCTTTCTGGGGCCAACGTCCTGACTTTC | CATQTGRLSGANVLTF
TRBJ2-1 | many | TRBV9 | . | TGTGCCAGCAGCCCCCGACCCGGACGGGATGAGCAGTTCTTC | CASSPRPGRDEQFF
TRBJ2-4 | few | TRBV27 | TRBD1 | TGTGCCAGCAGCTTAGGGGACAGGGGGACCAAAAACATTCAGTACTTC | CASSLGDRGTKNIQYF
TRBJ2-1 | . | TRBV7-2 | . | TGTGCCAGCAGCAAGCAAACGGGATACAATGAGCAGTTCTTC | CASSKQTGYNEQFF
TRBJ2-1 | once | TRBV20-1 | . | TGCAGCGTACCCGAGGGGGCGCGGGAGACCCAGTTCTTC | CSVPEGARETQFF
TRBJ2-1 | many | TRBV12-3/TRBV12-4 | . | TGTGCCAGCGATCAGAGTGAGCAGTTCTTC | CASDQSEQFF
TRBJ2-2 | . | TRBV18 | . | TGTGCCAGCTCACCACGTGAGAACACCGGGGAGCTGTTTTTT | CASSPRENTGELFF
TRBJ2-5 | . | TRBV7-2 | . | TGTGCCAGCAGCTTAGCGGTCTCTAGGATCGGGACCCAGTACTTC | CASSLAVSRIGTQYF
TRBJ2-7 | . | TRBV27 | . | TGTGCCAGCATCCGTTGGCCAGGGAATGAGCAGTACTTC | CASIRWPGNEQYF
TRBJ2-7 | . | TRBV5-1 | TRBD1 | TGCGCCAGCAGCCGTGGACAGGGGGAGATTTCGGAAGAGCAGTACTTC | CASSRGQGEISEEQYF
TRBJ1-5 | . | TRBV28 | . | TGTGCCAGCAGACCCACCCAGGGAGCCCGTTACAATCAGCCCCAGCATTTT | CASRPTQGARYNQPQHF
TRBJ2-3 | . | TRBV27 | . | TGTGCCAGCAGTTTAATGCGAGGGATCCCCCTCACAGATACGCAGTATTTT | CASSLMRGIPLTDTQYF
TRBJ2-3 | . | TRBV18 | . | TGTGCCAGCTCACCACGTCAGACTAGCACAGATACGCAGTATTTT | CASSPRQTSTDTQYF
TRBJ1-2 | . | TRBV12-3/TRBV12-4 | . | TGTGCCAGCTACCGGGCCGGCGGATGGAACTATGGCTACACCTTC | CASYRAGGWNYGYTF
TRBJ1-5 | once | TRBV14 | . | TGTGCCAGCAGCCAAGGGTATGAACAGCCCCAGCATTTT | CASSQGYEQPQHF
TRBJ1-6 | . | TRBV11-2 | TRBD1 | TGTGCCAGCAGCTTAAGGGTCAGGGGGCTCTCACCCCTCCACTTT | CASSLRVRGLSPLHF
TRBJ2-4 | . | TRBV18 | TRBD1 | TGTGCCAGCTCACGGACAGGTGGCCTCAACATTCAGTACTTC | CASSRTGGLNIQYF
TRBJ1-2 | . | TRBV18 | . | TGTGCCAGCTCACCACCGGGAGCAGGGAGAGGCTATAGCTACACCTTC | CASSPPGAGRGYSYTF
TRBJ1-2 | many | TRBV29-1 | . | TGCAGCCCGAAGAGTTGGGGGACCAACTATGGCTACACCTTC | CSPKSWGTNYGYTF
TRBJ2-7 | few | TRBV27 | TRBD1 | TGTGCCAGCAGTCAAAGACAGGGGGCGTTCCCCTACGAGCAGTACTTC | CASSQRQGAFPYEQYF
TRBJ2-3 | few | TRBV3-1 | . | TGTGCCAGCAGCCAAGGGATAGGAAACCAGCGCACAGATACGCAGTATTTT | CASSQGIGNQRTDTQYF
TRBJ1-1 | many | TRBV4-1 | . | TGCGCCAGCAGCCAATATACAGGCCGAAGCACTGAAGCTTTCTTT | CASSQYTGRSTEAFF
TRBJ2-1 | . | TRBV18 | . | TGTGCCAGCTCACCACCGGGGGGTAATGAGCAGTTCTTC | CASSPPGGNEQFF
TRBJ2-7 | . | TRBV7-2 | . | TGTCTCGTAATGGGGCTGACCTACGAGCAGTACTTC | CLVMGLTYEQYF
TRBJ1-5 | many | TRBV28 | . | TGTGCCAGCAGTCTAAAACTGGACAGCCTAGGGGGTAATAGCAATCAGCCCCAGCATTTT | CASSLKLDSLGGNSNQPQHF
TRBJ1-4 | . | TRBV3-1 | TRBD1 | TGTGCCAGCAGCCTTAAGACAGGGTCGGCCCTCGCAACTAATGAAAAACTGTTTTTT | CASSLKTGSALATNEKLFF
TRBJ2-7 | . | TRBV12-3/TRBV12-4 | TRBD1 | TGTGCCAACAGTGAGGGACAGGGAGTGGCCTACAATGAGCAGTACTTC | CANSEGQGVAYNEQYF
TRBJ1-1 | few | TRBV20-1 | TRBD1 | TGCAGTGCTACCCGTATGCAGGGGGGGCGAACTGAAGCTTTCTTT | CSATRMQGGRTEAFF
TRBJ2-1 | few | TRBV10-3 | TRBD2 | TGTGCCATCAGTTCCGGGACTAGCGGGTACAATGAGCAGTTCTTC | CAISSGTSGYNEQFF
TRBJ2-7 | many | TRBV20-1 | TRBD2 | TGCAGTGCCCCGCGCCGGGGGGGCCCCATGAATGAGCAGTACTTC | CSAPRRGGPMNEQYF
TRBJ2-7 | . | TRBV20-1 | . | TGCAGTGCTAGAGGAACGGTAAGCAGGCGGTCCTACGAGCAGTACTTC | CSARGTVSRRSYEQYF
TRBJ2-1 | . | TRBV28 | . | TGTGCCAGCAGCGGTCGGCAGCAGTTCTTC | CASSGRQQFF
TRBJ2-5 | many | TRBV19 | TRBD1 | TGTGCCAGTAGTATAGATGGGGACAGTATGAAGACCCAGTACTTC | CASSIDGDSMKTQYF
TRBJ2-7 | few | TRBV28 | . | TGTGCCAGCAGTTCGACCCAGTACGAGCAGTACTTC | CASSSTQYEQYF
TRBJ2-1 | many | TRBV5-1 | TRBD2 | TGCGCCAGCAGCTCGGCGGGGGGGGTCCGCAATGAGCAGTTCTTC | CASSSAGGVRNEQFF
TRBJ2-1 | . | TRBV11-2 | TRBD2 | TGTGCCAGCAGCCATCCGGGACTAGCGGGGGCCTACAATGAGCAGTTCTTC | CASSHPGLAGAYNEQFF
TRBJ1-5 | . | TRBV6-5 | . | TGTGCCAGCAGTTTCAGGGGTGAGCCCCAGCATTTT | CASSFRGEPQHF
TRBJ1-2 | few | TRBV6-2/TRBV6-3 | . | TGTGCCAGCAATCGGGAGTATAACTATGGCTACACCTTC | CASNREYNYGYTF
TRBJ1-1 | . | TRBV7-2 | . | TGTGCCAGCGACAACACACAGAACACTGAAGCTTTCTTT | CASDNTQNTEAFF